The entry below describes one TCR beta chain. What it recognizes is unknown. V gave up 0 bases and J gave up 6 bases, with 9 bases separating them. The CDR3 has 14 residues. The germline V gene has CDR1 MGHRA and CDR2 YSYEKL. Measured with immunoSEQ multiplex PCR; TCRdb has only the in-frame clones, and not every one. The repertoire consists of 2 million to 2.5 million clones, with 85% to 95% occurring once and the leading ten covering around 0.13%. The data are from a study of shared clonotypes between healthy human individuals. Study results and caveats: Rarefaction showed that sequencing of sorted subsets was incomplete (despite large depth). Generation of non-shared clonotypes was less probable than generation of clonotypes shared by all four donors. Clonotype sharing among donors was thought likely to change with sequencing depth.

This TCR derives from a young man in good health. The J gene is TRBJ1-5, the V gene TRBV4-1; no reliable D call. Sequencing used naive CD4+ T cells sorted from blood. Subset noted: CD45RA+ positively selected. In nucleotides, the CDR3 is TGCGCCAGCAGCCAAGAAAGTGTGGGTCAGCCCCAGCATTTT. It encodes CASSQESVGQPQHF.